This TCR beta chain originates from a study of cytomegalovirus exposure and HLA in healthy donors. Donors were ostensibly healthy at sampling, although undocumented immune exposures were probable. This clone showed up just once. 13 Jbeta primers and 60 Vbeta primers were used for the PCR. This table comes from immunoSEQ multiplex PCR, and its TCRdb copy is limited to in-frame clones, with some not included. There are about 180,000 clones in the sample; more than 75% occur only once, and approximately 1.4% lies in the top ten. What was sequenced was PBMCs. The source is a man in his forties in good health and CMV-seronegative.

The CDR3 DNA sequence: TGCAGCGTTGGCGGAGTCTCTGGAAACACCATATATTTT. This sequence encodes CSVGGVSGNTIYF. The chain combines TRBV29-1 with TRBJ1-3; no definite D call. V dropped 4 bases and J dropped 0 bases, with 7 bases sitting between them. The CDR3 has 13 residues. Germline lookup yields CDR1 SQVTM and CDR2 ANQGSEA.